Each of the 22 T cell receptor beta chains below was sequenced from the same sample in a study of OX40 agonist ivuxolimab in advanced cancers. The library came from the immunoSEQ multiplex PCR assay. TCRdb re-hosts the immuneACCESS table, in-frame sequences only. Its copies lack some clones; in the studies checked, an unresolved V gene accounts for under half of them, and the cause for the rest is not known. A total of about 77,000 clones appear in this sample, approximately 95% of them only once. The ten largest account for about 0.32% of the sample. This specimen consisted of CD4+ or CD8+ T cells sorted from blood, obtained in a trial of the OX40 agonist ivuxolimab. The receptors were sampled from an adult with an advanced solid tumor such as melanoma, head and neck, liver or kidney cancer.

The V and J genes are TRBV19 and TRBJ1-1, with D possibly being TRBD1 (5 bases). Germline loops: CDR1 LNHDA, CDR2 SQIVND (reference sequence). There are 14 residues in the CDR3. V was shortened by 3 bases and J by 1 base, with 9 bases between the two germline ends. The CDR3 sequence is CASSILGGNTEAFF. CDR3 sequence (DNA): TGTGCCAGTAGTATTCTGGGGGGGAACACTGAAGCTTTCTTT.

V and J are TRBV7-2 and TRBJ2-7, with a tentative D call TRBD1 (6 bases). CDR3 size: 16 residues. V was clipped by 3 bases and J by 1 base, with 16 bases between them. In germline, CDR1 is SGHTA, CDR2 FQGNSA. CDR3 bases: TGTGCCAGCAGCTTGGGGCAGGGGAGCTCTTCCTACGAGCAGTACTTC. Its protein product is CASSLGQGSSSYEQYF.

The chain carries TRBV7-9 and TRBJ2-1, with TRBD2 as a possible D gene (5 bases). Germline loops: CDR1 SEHNR, CDR2 FQNEAQ (reference sequence). V lost 1 base to trimming and J lost 9 bases, with 13 bases between them. CDR3 length: 14 residues. The DNA of the CDR3 is TGTGCCAGCAGCTTAGGTTTGGGAGAGGGTGAGCAGTTCTTC. It codes for CASSLGLGEGEQFF.

The chain is built from TRBV27 and TRBJ2-3; D perhaps matches TRBD1 (6 bases). Per germline, CDR1 MNHEY and CDR2 SMNVEV (reference sequence). This CDR3 region has 13 residues. V was trimmed by 6 bases and J by 6 bases, leaving 13 bases between them. This CDR3 reads CASRPSGADTQYF. The CDR3 DNA follows: TGTGCCAGCAGGCCCTCAGGGGCGGATACGCAGTATTTT.

The V and J genes are TRBV30 and TRBJ2-7, with D maybe TRBD2 (6 bases). The V gene lost 3 bases and the J gene lost 4 bases, with 13 bases spanning the gap. The germline gives CDR1 GTSNPN, CDR2 SVGIG (reference sequence). The length of the CDR3 is 13 residues. CDR3 DNA: TGTGCCTGGAGCAACGGGGGAAAGTACGAGCAGTACTTC. Its translation is CAWSNGGKYEQYF.

The J gene is TRBJ2-3, the V gene TRBV19, with 7 bases lining up with TRBD2. After removal of 6 bases from V and 6 bases from J, the junction contained 6 bases not matched to a gene. This CDR3 has 13 residues. Per germline, CDR1 LNHDA and CDR2 SQIVND (reference sequence). The CDR3 region is CASRWGGGDTQYF. The CDR3 DNA follows: TGTGCCAGTAGGTGGGGGGGAGGGGATACGCAGTATTTT.

V and J are TRBV5-4 and TRBJ2-1; no clear D gene. V was pared by 3 bases and J by 2 bases, with 9 bases between. This CDR3 has 14 amino acids. Germline CDR1 and CDR2: SGHNT and YYREEE (reference sequence). The CDR3 DNA sequence: TGTGCCAGCAGCTCTGCGGCGACCTACAATGAGCAGTTCTTC. Translation: CASSSAATYNEQFF.

This clone was detected only once. The V call is TRBV15, the J call TRBJ2-4; 11 bases fit TRBD1. The CDR3 is 22 amino acids. The V gene's germline CDR1 is LNHNV and CDR2 YYDKDF (reference sequence). V was clipped by 0 bases and J by 0 bases; unmatched bases: 16. The CDR3, as DNA: TGTGCCACCAGCAGAGAGCTAGGGACAGGGGGGAGTTGGGCCAAAGCCAAAAACATTCAGTACTTC. Translation gives CATSRELGTGGSWAKAKNIQYF.

The chain is built from TRBV6-6 and TRBJ1-1; D not certain. The length of the CDR3 is 12 residues. Germline CDR1 reads MNHNY; CDR2 reads SVGAGI (reference sequence). Here the CDR3 DNA reads TGTGCAGGAGGCCGATCGAACACTGAAGCTTTCTTT. This encodes CAGGRSNTEAFF.

This chain uses TRBV15 with TRBJ1-1; 7 bases agree with TRBD1. This CDR3 contains 15 residues. The germline CDR1 and CDR2 sequences are LNHNV and YYDKDF (reference sequence). V dropped 1 base and J dropped 3; count of bases not matched to a gene: 5. Written as DNA, the CDR3 is TGTGCCACCAGCAGAGGGGGTACAGGGGACACTGAAGCTTTCTTT. As protein: CATSRGGTGDTEAFF.

The chain joins TRBV6-6 to TRBJ2-2; D gene uncertain. The germline V and J ends were trimmed by 11 bases and 1 base, with 11 bases remaining between them. The CDR3 has 13 residues. Germline CDR1 MNHNY, CDR2 SVGAGI (reference sequence). DNA of the CDR3: TGTGCCGGACGGTGGGGGAACACCGGGGAGCTGTTTTTT. Translated: CAGRWGNTGELFF.

This clone was found a few times. The chain couples TRBV30 to TRBJ1-1; TRBD1 is a possible D gene (6 bases). CDR1 and CDR2 (germline): GTSNPN, SVGIG (reference sequence). Trimming took 0 bases from V and 11 from J, leaving 10 bases between them. The CDR3 consists of 11 residues. The DNA of the CDR3 is TGTGCCTGGAGTGTATGGGGGCGGGCTTTCTTT. Translating gives CAWSVWGRAFF.

V usage is TRBV28 and J usage is TRBJ2-2; D may be TRBD1 (5 bases). With 8 bases removed from V and 1 base from J, the gap between germline ends came to 8 bases. The V gene's germline CDR1 is MDHEN and CDR2 SYDVKM. There are 13 residues in the CDR3. The CDR3 DNA is TGTGCCAGCGAGACAGTGAACACCGGGGAGCTGTTTTTT. Translated, it gives CASETVNTGELFF.

V usage is TRBV6-1 and J usage is TRBJ2-5; 8 nucleotides line up with TRBD1. This CDR3 region has 15 residues. Looked up from germline, CDR1 is MNHNS and CDR2 is SASEGT. Losses at the gene ends were 2 bases for V and 5 bases for J; bases not matched to a gene: 7. The CDR3 nucleotides read TGTGCCAGCAGTGAACAGGGGGCGCAGGGGGAGACCCAGTACTTC. Amino acid sequence: CASSEQGAQGETQYF.

This chain joins TRBV5-8 and TRBJ1-6, with 12 bases matching TRBD1. The CDR3 has 15 amino acids. V lost 4 bases to trimming and J lost 13 bases; unmatched junction nucleotides: 9. In germline, CDR1 is SGHTS, CDR2 YDEGEE. CDR3 DNA sequence: TGTGCCAGCAGCGCATTGAGGGACAGGGGGCCTCCCCTCCACTTT. Its translation: CASSALRDRGPPLHF.

The J gene is TRBJ2-2, the V gene TRBV19; 8 bases line up with TRBD1. The CDR3 extends over 13 amino acids. V lost 5 bases to trimming and J lost 6 bases; unmatched junction nucleotides: 2. Germline values: CDR1 LNHDA, CDR2 SQIVND (reference sequence). This chain's CDR3 is CASSRQGPGELFF. In nucleotides, the CDR3 is TGTGCCAGTAGTCGACAGGGGCCCGGGGAGCTGTTTTTT. The entire variable domain, with the rest obtained from reference TRBV19 and TRBJ2-2, is as follows: DGGITQSPKYLFRKEGQNVTLSCEQNLNHDAMYWYRQDPGQGLRLIYYSQIVNDFQKGDIAEGYSVSREKKESFPLTVTSAQKNPTAFYLCASSRQGPGELFFGEGSRLTVL.

The chain has TRBV9 and TRBJ2-5; the match to TRBD2 covers 8 bases. Germline lookup yields CDR1 SGDLS and CDR2 YYNGEE. The CDR3 loop spans 15 amino acids. The J segment lost 1 base and the V segment lost 8 bases, leaving 10 bases of the junction unmatched. CDR3 in DNA: TGTGCCAGTACTCATAGCGGGGCACTCCAAGAGACCCAGTACTTC. Its translation: CASTHSGALQETQYF.

The chain couples TRBV4-3 to TRBJ2-5, with 10 bases matching TRBD2. With 0 bases clipped from V and 3 bases from J, the junction kept 10 bases outside the gene matches. The CDR3 sequence is 18 residues long. Looked up from germline, CDR1 is LGHNA and CDR2 is YSLEER. This CDR3 is CASSQDLGGLAGEETQYF. The CDR3 DNA reads as TGCGCCAGCAGCCAAGATTTGGGCGGGCTAGCGGGAGAAGAGACCCAGTACTTC.

V gene TRBV19 combines with J gene TRBJ1-1; D is unclear. The CDR3 consists of 15 residues. Germline values: CDR1 LNHDA, CDR2 SQIVND (reference sequence). The germline V and J ends were trimmed by 4 bases and 2 bases, with 14 bases remaining between them. Here the CDR3 reads CASSTFNTVNTEAFF. The CDR3 nucleotides are TGTGCCAGTAGTACCTTTAACACGGTAAACACTGAAGCTTTCTTT.

This chain connects TRBV7-3 to TRBJ1-6; the D gene is possibly TRBD1 (5 bases). The CDR3 consists of 14 residues. Germline V lookup: CDR1 SGHTA, CDR2 FQGTGA. With 5 bases removed from V and 9 bases from J, the gap between germline ends came to 14 bases. The CDR3 loop is CASSLTGTASPLHF. CDR3 bases: TGTGCCAGCAGCCTTACGGGGACTGCTTCACCCCTCCACTTT.

The chain employs TRBV5-1 and TRBJ2-5; 8 bases match TRBD1. CDR3 length: 16 residues. Germline CDR1 is SGHRS and CDR2 is YFSETQ. After removal of 3 bases from V and 1 base from J, the junction contained 8 bases not matched to a gene. The CDR3 reads CASSSGGTGFQETQYF. The DNA for the CDR3 is TGCGCCAGCAGCTCCGGCGGGACAGGTTTCCAAGAGACCCAGTACTTC.

The chain couples TRBV4-3 to TRBJ2-1; D gene uncertain. This CDR3 contains 14 residues. Germline CDR1 is LGHNA and CDR2 is YSLEER. Trimming removed 0 bases from V and 3 bases from J, with 6 bases in between. As DNA, the CDR3 is TGCGCCAGCAGCCAAGAGGTTCGCTACAATGAGCAGTTCTTC. Protein: CASSQEVRYNEQFF.